What follows are 2 T cell receptor beta chains derived from one specimen sequenced in a study of yellow fever vaccine responses in identical twins. TCRdb reanalysed the RT-PCR reads using MiXCR and keeps one entry per CDR3 protein. The data hold approximately 20,000 distinct CDR3 sequences, with around 70% observed a single time. Sequenced material: T cells from blood (PBMCs), unsorted or a sorted subset (not recorded which), taken before or after yellow fever vaccination (not recorded which). These TCRs come from a woman aged 18-29 years who received the yellow fever vaccine.

This clonotype appeared a few times. The chain joins TRBV29-1 to TRBJ2-5; D possibly corresponds to TRBD2 (6 bases). The CDR3 runs 12 residues. Germline V gene sequence: CDR1 SQVTM, CDR2 ANQGSEA. V lost 4 bases and J 5 bases, leaving 11 bases between the germline ends. The CDR3, as DNA: TGCAGCGTTGGTGCCCGGGGGGAGACCCAGTACTTC. It codes for CSVGARGETQYF. The whole variable domain, filled in from reference TRBV29-1 and TRBJ2-5, reads SAVISQKPSRDICQRGTSLTIQCQVDSQVTMMFWYRQQPGQSLTLIATANQGSEATYESGFVIDKFPISRPNLTFSTLTVSNMSPEDSSIYLCSVGARGETQYFGPGTRLLVL.

J is TRBJ2-3 and V is TRBV10-1, with 10 bases lining up with TRBD2. CDR1 and CDR2 from the germline V gene are WNHNN and SYGVQD (reference sequence). Germline trimming cut 5 bases from V and 1 base from J; bases unmatched to any gene: 3. The CDR3 runs 15 residues. CDR3 sequence: CASSKTSGRTDTQYF. The CDR3 DNA sequence: TGCGCCAGCAGTAAGACTAGCGGGCGCACAGATACGCAGTATTTT.